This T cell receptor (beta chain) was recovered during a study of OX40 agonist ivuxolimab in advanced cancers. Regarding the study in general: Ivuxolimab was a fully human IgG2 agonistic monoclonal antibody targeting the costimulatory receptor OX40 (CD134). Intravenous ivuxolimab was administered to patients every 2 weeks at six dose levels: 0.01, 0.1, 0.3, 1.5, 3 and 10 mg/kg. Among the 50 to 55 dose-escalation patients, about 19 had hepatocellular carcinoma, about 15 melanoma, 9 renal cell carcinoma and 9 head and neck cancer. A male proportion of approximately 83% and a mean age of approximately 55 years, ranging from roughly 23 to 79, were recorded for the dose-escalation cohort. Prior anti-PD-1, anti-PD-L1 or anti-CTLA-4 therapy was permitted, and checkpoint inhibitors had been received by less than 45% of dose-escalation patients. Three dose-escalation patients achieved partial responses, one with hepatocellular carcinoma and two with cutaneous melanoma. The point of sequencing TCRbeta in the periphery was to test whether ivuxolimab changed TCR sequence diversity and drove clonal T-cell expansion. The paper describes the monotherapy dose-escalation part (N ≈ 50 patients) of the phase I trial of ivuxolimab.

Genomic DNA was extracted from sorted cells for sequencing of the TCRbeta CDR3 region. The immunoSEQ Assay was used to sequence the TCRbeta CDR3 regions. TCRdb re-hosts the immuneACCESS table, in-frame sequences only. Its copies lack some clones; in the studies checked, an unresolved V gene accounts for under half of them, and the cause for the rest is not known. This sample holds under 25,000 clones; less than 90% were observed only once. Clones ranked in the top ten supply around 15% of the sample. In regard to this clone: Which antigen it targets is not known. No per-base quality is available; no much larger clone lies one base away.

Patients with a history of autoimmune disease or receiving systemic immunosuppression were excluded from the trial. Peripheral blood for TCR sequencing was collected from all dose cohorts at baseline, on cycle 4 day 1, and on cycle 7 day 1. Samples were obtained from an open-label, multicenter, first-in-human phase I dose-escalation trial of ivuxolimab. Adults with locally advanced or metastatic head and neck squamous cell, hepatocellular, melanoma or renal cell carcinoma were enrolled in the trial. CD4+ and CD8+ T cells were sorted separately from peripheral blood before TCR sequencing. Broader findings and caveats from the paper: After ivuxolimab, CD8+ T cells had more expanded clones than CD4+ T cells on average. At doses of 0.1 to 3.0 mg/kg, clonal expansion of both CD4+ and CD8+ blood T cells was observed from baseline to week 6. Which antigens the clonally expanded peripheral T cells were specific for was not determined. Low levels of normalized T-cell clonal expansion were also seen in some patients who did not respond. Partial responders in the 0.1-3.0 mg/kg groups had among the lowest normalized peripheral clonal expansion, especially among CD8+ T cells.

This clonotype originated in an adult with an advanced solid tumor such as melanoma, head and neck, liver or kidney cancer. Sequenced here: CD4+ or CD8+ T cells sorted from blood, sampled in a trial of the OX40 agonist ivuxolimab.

The bases are TGTGCCAGCAGCCAAGCGTCAGGGGGACAGGGGGTAGAGCCCCTCCACTTT. The resulting protein is CASSQASGGQGVEPLHF. The rearranged segments are TRBV4-2 and TRBJ1-6; a stretch of 11 junction bases matches TRBD1. Looking up the germline V gene yields CDR1 LGHNA and CDR2 YNFKEQ. From its cysteine to its phenylalanine, the CDR3 spans 17 amino acids. CDR3 DNA only is kept here, 51 bases in frame from base 1. Trimming accounts for 1 base at V and 13 bases at J, while the number of junction bases matched to no gene is 12.